What follows is one T cell receptor (beta chain) and its context. Per the study methods: Reference gene primer amplification gave estimated nucleated cell counts. Some clones are missing from TCRdb's copy, which holds only in-frame ones; the method was immunoSEQ multiplex PCR. Clonal size and the V and J genes are those of that table, whereas D and trimming came from the DNA. Of about 58,000 clones in the sample, around nine tenths were seen once. Germline-derived CDR1 and CDR2 are SGDLS and YYNGEE. The length of the CDR3 is 15 residues. Trimming removed 4 bases from V and 6 bases from J; junction bases left unmatched: 9. This sample stems from a study of blood T cell repertoires in COVID-19. About the research overall: Material from acute and convalescent COVID-19 was sourced from the United States, Italy and Spain. Sources were T cells, B-cell-depleted T cells, or PBMCs; the material itself was cDNA or gDNA.

The receptor was derived from a human donor with active COVID-19. The donor label of this sample is uncertain. V gene TRBV9 combines with J gene TRBJ2-1; 8 positions agree with TRBD1. The sample taken for sequencing was peripheral blood. CDR3 DNA sequence: TGTGCCAGCAGCACCAGGGGGCATTGGGCCAATGAGCAGTTCTTC. Amino acids: CASSTRGHWANEQFF.